The entry that follows covers one TCR beta chain sequence. The antigen is undetermined. As for treatment: approximately 9-day PBMC culture with coronavirus spike peptide pools or control peptides (ViraFEST assay). The record originates from a study of vaccination and CD4 T cells after COVID-19. Overall study: Drawing of post-COVID samples took place a median 101 days after diagnosis (range 35 to 161).

Cultured CD4+ T cells had their DNA profiled by the Oncomine TCR Beta short-read assay. TCRdb analysed the PCR reads with MiXCR anew, one entry per CDR3 protein. The repertoire holds 3,500 to 4,500 distinct CDR3 sequences, roughly 21% seen once, with around 21% in the top ten. Study results and caveats: The rise in median SARS-CoV-2-reactive clonotypes, from around 19 to 38, was not significant.

The CDR3 has 17 residues. Trimming cost V 4 bases and J 0 bases; bases outside gene matches: 10. Germline V gives CDR1 SGHRS, CDR2 YFSETQ. The chain recombines TRBV5-1 with TRBJ2-3, with 8 bases matching TRBD2. The sample was CD4+ T cells from blood, cultured in vitro. The TCR sequence derives from a human donor who had recovered from COVID-19. The CDR3 is CASSTGRSGISTDTQYF. CDR3 DNA: TGCGCCAGCAGCACGGGTCGTAGCGGGATTAGCACAGATACGCAGTATTTT.